These T cell receptor beta chains were read from a single sample in a study of cytomegalovirus exposure and HLA in healthy donors. Profiling relied on immunoSEQ multiplex PCR, and the TCRdb table lists in-frame clones only, not all of them. Seen here are over 85,000 clones, approximately 84% observed once, and the top ten hold around 10%. The material sequenced was PBMCs. The origin of the receptors is a woman under 30 in good health and CMV-seropositive. Both conserved end residues are part of each CDR3. Each record gives: V gene, D gene, clone size, J gene, CDR3 DNA, CDR3 protein. The D gene is left open where the match is weak. The listing skips clone size in some rows; elsewhere it reads once, few, many or a size class.

V gene: TRBV12-5
D gene: TRBD1
clone size: .
J gene: TRBJ1-1
CDR3 DNA: TGTGCTAGTGGTTTGGTACTGGGACAGGGGGACCTGAACACTGAAGCTTTCTTT
CDR3 protein: CASGLVLGQGDLNTEAFF

V gene: TRBV10-3
D gene: .
clone size: .
J gene: TRBJ1-4
CDR3 DNA: TGTGCCATCAGTTTGGACAGTAAAGAAAAACTGTTTTTT
CDR3 protein: CAISLDSKEKLFF

V gene: TRBV28
D gene: .
clone size: .
J gene: TRBJ1-4
CDR3 DNA: TGTGCCAGCTCGGGGGATGGTGAAAAACTGTTTTTT
CDR3 protein: CASSGDGEKLFF

V gene: TRBV15
D gene: .
clone size: .
J gene: TRBJ1-1
CDR3 DNA: TGTGCCACCAGCAGAACAGTAGATTTCACTGAAGCTTTCTTT
CDR3 protein: CATSRTVDFTEAFF

V gene: TRBV19
D gene: TRBD2
clone size: .
J gene: TRBJ2-1
CDR3 DNA: TGTGCCAGTAGTTCCGGGACTAGCGGGTACAATGAGCAGTTCTTC
CDR3 protein: CASSSGTSGYNEQFF

V gene: TRBV2
D gene: .
clone size: few
J gene: TRBJ1-6
CDR3 DNA: TGTGCCAGCAGTGCTACCTTTAATTCACCCCTCCACTTT
CDR3 protein: CASSATFNSPLHF

V gene: TRBV25-1
D gene: .
clone size: .
J gene: TRBJ1-4
CDR3 DNA: TGTGCCAGCAGTGAATTAGGAGCTAATGAAAAACTGTTTTTT
CDR3 protein: CASSELGANEKLFF

V gene: TRBV13
D gene: .
clone size: .
J gene: TRBJ2-3
CDR3 DNA: TGTGCCAGCAGCGCCCCTAGGGAGATGGCAGATACGCAGTATTTT
CDR3 protein: CASSAPREMADTQYF

V gene: TRBV10-3
D gene: TRBD2
clone size: few
J gene: TRBJ2-2
CDR3 DNA: TGTGCCATCGGGCTAGCGGGGGGCGAGAACACCGGGGAGCTGTTTTTT
CDR3 protein: CAIGLAGGENTGELFF

V gene: TRBV7-2
D gene: TRBD1
clone size: .
J gene: TRBJ1-5
CDR3 DNA: TGTGCCAGCAGCTTAAGCGTCGGAGGGACAGGGGAGCAGCCCCAGCATTTT
CDR3 protein: CASSLSVGGTGEQPQHF

V gene: TRBV6-5
D gene: TRBD1
clone size: .
J gene: TRBJ2-7
CDR3 DNA: TGTGCCAGCAGTTACTCTAACAGGGGGGCGGACGAGCAGTACTTC
CDR3 protein: CASSYSNRGADEQYF

V gene: TRBV28
D gene: TRBD1
clone size: .
J gene: TRBJ2-7
CDR3 DNA: TGTGCCAGCTTGACAGGGGGATACGAGCAGTACTTC
CDR3 protein: CASLTGGYEQYF

V gene: TRBV6-7
D gene: .
clone size: .
J gene: TRBJ2-1
CDR3 DNA: TGTGCCAGCAGTTACGGTCGGTTCAATGAGCAGTTCTTC
CDR3 protein: CASSYGRFNEQFF

V gene: TRBV12-2
D gene: .
clone size: .
J gene: TRBJ2-2
CDR3 DNA: TGTGCAAGTCGTTTCCACGACAGGGGGCCGGTCGGGGAGCTGTTTTTT
CDR3 protein: CASRFHDRGPVGELFF

V gene: TRBV6-6
D gene: TRBD1
clone size: .
J gene: TRBJ1-5
CDR3 DNA: TGTGCCAGCAGCCCTGACCAGCCAGGGGGCGGTCAGCCCCAGCATTTT
CDR3 protein: CASSPDQPGGGQPQHF

V gene: TRBV6-4
D gene: TRBD2
clone size: .
J gene: TRBJ2-3
CDR3 DNA: TGTGCCAGCAGTGAAGCGAGCGGGGGGGCCTCAGATACGCAGTATTTT
CDR3 protein: CASSEASGGASDTQYF

V gene: TRBV19
D gene: .
clone size: .
J gene: TRBJ1-2
CDR3 DNA: TGTGCCAGTAAGGCAGGCTTCTATGGCTACACCTTC
CDR3 protein: CASKAGFYGYTF

V gene: TRBV11-3
D gene: TRBD2
clone size: .
J gene: TRBJ2-1
CDR3 DNA: TGTGCCAGCAGCAAAGGGACTAGCGGGGGGGCCTACAATGAGCAGTTCTTC
CDR3 protein: CASSKGTSGGAYNEQFF

V gene: TRBV19
D gene: .
clone size: few
J gene: TRBJ1-6
CDR3 DNA: TGTGCCAGTAGTGGACATTATAATTCACCCCTCCACTTT
CDR3 protein: CASSGHYNSPLHF

V gene: TRBV7-9
D gene: .
clone size: .
J gene: TRBJ1-3
CDR3 DNA: TGTGCCAGCAGCTTAGCGGTGGCAGGTCGGGGAAACACCATATATTTT
CDR3 protein: CASSLAVAGRGNTIYF

V gene: TRBV9
D gene: TRBD1
clone size: .
J gene: TRBJ2-7
CDR3 DNA: TGTGCCAGCAGCGCCCACACACAGGGGTACGAGCAGTACTTC
CDR3 protein: CASSAHTQGYEQYF

V gene: TRBV28
D gene: TRBD2
clone size: .
J gene: TRBJ2-5
CDR3 DNA: TGTGCCAGCAGTCGTTCACTAGCGGGGGGGCCGGCGCGTGAGACCCAGTACTTC
CDR3 protein: CASSRSLAGGPARETQYF

V gene: TRBV10-3
D gene: .
clone size: .
J gene: TRBJ1-1
CDR3 DNA: TGTGCCATCAGTGAGTCAGAGGCCCTCATGAACACTGAAGCTTTCTTT
CDR3 protein: CAISESEALMNTEAFF

V gene: TRBV6-1
D gene: .
clone size: .
J gene: TRBJ1-4
CDR3 DNA: TGTGCCAGCAGTGAAGATGGCGGTCTTAATGAAAAACTGTTTTTT
CDR3 protein: CASSEDGGLNEKLFF

V gene: TRBV28
D gene: .
clone size: .
J gene: TRBJ2-5
CDR3 DNA: TGTGCCAGCAGTTTCTTCGGAGAACAAGAGACCCAGTACTTC
CDR3 protein: CASSFFGEQETQYF

V gene: TRBV7-9
D gene: .
clone size: .
J gene: TRBJ1-4
CDR3 DNA: TGTGCCAGCAGCTGGGGGACGGACGGAGCGGGCCAGAAACTGTTTTTT
CDR3 protein: CASSWGTDGAGQKLFF

V gene: TRBV14
D gene: .
clone size: once
J gene: TRBJ1-1
CDR3 DNA: TGTGCCAGCAGCCAAGTATCTGGGACTTACACTGAAGCTTTCTTT
CDR3 protein: CASSQVSGTYTEAFF

V gene: TRBV4-1
D gene: .
clone size: .
J gene: TRBJ2-1
CDR3 DNA: TGCGCCAGCAGCCAAGGGGCAGACAATGAGCAGTTCTTC
CDR3 protein: CASSQGADNEQFF

V gene: TRBV9
D gene: TRBD1
clone size: .
J gene: TRBJ1-6
CDR3 DNA: TGTGCCAGCAGCGGGAGGGACAGCCAAAATTCACCCCTCCACTTT
CDR3 protein: CASSGRDSQNSPLHF

V gene: TRBV4-1
D gene: .
clone size: .
J gene: TRBJ1-5
CDR3 DNA: TGCGCCAGCAGCCTTCGGGGTAGCAATCAGCCCCAGCATTTT
CDR3 protein: CASSLRGSNQPQHF

V gene: TRBV7-3
D gene: .
clone size: .
J gene: TRBJ2-3
CDR3 DNA: TGTGCCAGCAGCGGGGGGGGCCAAACTAGCACAGATACGCAGTATTTT
CDR3 protein: CASSGGGQTSTDTQYF

V gene: TRBV10-3
D gene: TRBD1
clone size: .
J gene: TRBJ2-3
CDR3 DNA: TGTGCCATCAGTGAGTCGACAGGGACAGATACGCAGTATTTT
CDR3 protein: CAISESTGTDTQYF

V gene: TRBV11-2
D gene: .
clone size: .
J gene: TRBJ2-5
CDR3 DNA: TGTGCCAGCAGCCCGTCCGGGTCGGGGAGGACCCAGTACTTC
CDR3 protein: CASSPSGSGRTQYF

V gene: TRBV28
D gene: .
clone size: .
J gene: TRBJ1-2
CDR3 DNA: TGTGCCAGCAGTTTAGGGGCGGGGGGGGCTGCTGGCTACACCTTC
CDR3 protein: CASSLGAGGAAGYTF

V gene: TRBV5-6
D gene: .
clone size: few
J gene: TRBJ2-2
CDR3 DNA: TGTGCCAGCAGCTTGGCCTCGGGCACCGGGGAGCTGTTTTTT
CDR3 protein: CASSLASGTGELFF

V gene: TRBV7-9
D gene: TRBD2
clone size: once
J gene: TRBJ2-7
CDR3 DNA: TGTGCCAGCAGCGAAACTAGCGGGGGGGCCTACGAGCAGTACTTC
CDR3 protein: CASSETSGGAYEQYF

V gene: TRBV6-5
D gene: .
clone size: .
J gene: TRBJ2-5
CDR3 DNA: TGTGCCAGCAGCCCCCGGAGGGATGATTCGGAGACCCAGTACTTC
CDR3 protein: CASSPRRDDSETQYF

V gene: TRBV4-2
D gene: .
clone size: .
J gene: TRBJ2-7
CDR3 DNA: TGTGCCAGCAGCCAAGGTTTGGGAGGACAGGACGATTTCTACGAGCAGTACTTC
CDR3 protein: CASSQGLGGQDDFYEQYF

V gene: TRBV6-4
D gene: .
clone size: once
J gene: TRBJ2-2
CDR3 DNA: TGTGCCAGCAGTGACACGGCTAGCGCGAACACCGGGGAGCTGTTTTTT
CDR3 protein: CASSDTASANTGELFF

V gene: TRBV28
D gene: .
clone size: .
J gene: TRBJ2-5
CDR3 DNA: TGTGCCAGCAGTTCCTATAGAGGGCTAGCTCAAGAGACCCAGTACTTC
CDR3 protein: CASSSYRGLAQETQYF

V gene: TRBV28
D gene: .
clone size: .
J gene: TRBJ2-7
CDR3 DNA: TGTGCCAGCAGTTTTGTTGCAGGGATGGGTGACGAGCAGTACTTC
CDR3 protein: CASSFVAGMGDEQYF

V gene: TRBV28
D gene: .
clone size: .
J gene: TRBJ2-7
CDR3 DNA: TGTGCCAGCAGTTTGACTACCTACTACGAGCAGTACTTC
CDR3 protein: CASSLTTYYEQYF

V gene: TRBV5-1
D gene: TRBD2
clone size: .
J gene: TRBJ2-5
CDR3 DNA: TGCGCCAGCAGCTCCGGGACTAGGAATGGCGAGACCCAGTACTTC
CDR3 protein: CASSSGTRNGETQYF

V gene: TRBV19
D gene: .
clone size: few
J gene: TRBJ2-7
CDR3 DNA: TGTGCCAGTAGTTTCGTCAGATCCTACGAGCAGTACTTC
CDR3 protein: CASSFVRSYEQYF

V gene: TRBV2
D gene: TRBD1
clone size: .
J gene: TRBJ1-5
CDR3 DNA: TGTGCCAGCAGTCAAACAGGGGTGGGCAATCAGCCCCAGCATTTT
CDR3 protein: CASSQTGVGNQPQHF

V gene: TRBV7-6
D gene: .
clone size: .
J gene: TRBJ2-5
CDR3 DNA: TGTGCCAGCAGCTTAGGTGGTAGATTGGAGACCCAGTACTTC
CDR3 protein: CASSLGGRLETQYF

V gene: TRBV13
D gene: .
clone size: .
J gene: TRBJ2-1
CDR3 DNA: TGTGCCAGCAGCTTAGGGGGCTGGGGAGAATACAATGAGCAGTTCTTC
CDR3 protein: CASSLGGWGEYNEQFF

V gene: TRBV27
D gene: .
clone size: .
J gene: TRBJ1-4
CDR3 DNA: .
CDR3 protein: CASSFLAGDEKLFF

V gene: TRBV6-6
D gene: .
clone size: .
J gene: TRBJ1-4
CDR3 DNA: TGTGCCAGCAGTTACTCTGGCAGGGCGAATGAAAAACTGTTTTTT
CDR3 protein: CASSYSGRANEKLFF

V gene: TRBV28
D gene: .
clone size: .
J gene: TRBJ1-2
CDR3 DNA: TGTGCCAGCAGTTTGGGAGGTAACTATGGCTACACCTTC
CDR3 protein: CASSLGGNYGYTF

V gene: TRBV4-1
D gene: TRBD1
clone size: few
J gene: TRBJ2-7
CDR3 DNA: TGCGCCAGCAGCCGGGACAGGGGAACTTACGAGCAGTACTTC
CDR3 protein: CASSRDRGTYEQYF

V gene: TRBV28
D gene: .
clone size: .
J gene: TRBJ2-5
CDR3 DNA: TGTGCCAGCAGTCAGAGGACTATCCAAGAGACCCAGTACTTC
CDR3 protein: CASSQRTIQETQYF